This TCR beta chain originates from a study of T cell responses to AZD1222 COVID-19 vaccine (dated by TCRdb to 2020 to 2023). At the level of the whole study: AZD1222 recipients with second doses at about 4 weeks or about 12 weeks were pooled, because spike-specific TCR depth and breadth did not differ between schedules. TCR sequencing was performed for about 250 trial participants, of whom roughly 200 were given two doses of AZD1222 and around 25 were given two doses of MenACWY control vaccine. Trial participants were enrolled by age into subgroups of 18-55, 56-69 and 70-plus years, and 148, 28 and 57 TCR-sequenced participants, respectively, were included in these subgroups.

The label giving this sample's time point can be read as: baseline before first vaccination. The vaccinee samples were drawn from two UK trials, COV001 and COV002, one of which was a single-blind randomized controlled phase 2/3 trial testing AZD1222 (ChAdOx1 nCoV-19) in healthy adults. Trial participant PBMC samples were collected at day 0 and day 28 after the second dose for TCRbeta chain sequencing. CDR1 and CDR2, per the germline V gene, are SGHTA and FQGNSA. Including the terminal cysteine and phenylalanine, the CDR3 comprises 15 residues. The read is trimmed to its CDR3 DNA, 45 bases read in frame from base 1. V was cut back by 5 bases and J by 4 bases, leaving a gap of 17 bases between them. The CDR3 regions of human TCRbeta chains were subjected to immunosequencing. Per the authors' processing: Repertoire TCRs were matched against a reference library of SARS-CoV-2-specific TCRs generated with the MIRA antigen-specificity platform. Breadth was defined as the fraction of unique TCRs that were SARS-CoV-2-associated. Depth was defined as the fraction of total T cells that were SARS-CoV-2-associated. Using the MIRA data, each spike-specific TCR was mapped to the spike region that the TCR reacts to and placed in a CD4 or CD8 class. Log10-transformed breadth and depth values were compared by one-way ANOVA with Sidak's multiple comparisons tests. Here the immuneACCESS table is served through TCRdb, limited to in-frame sequences with V and J called. Missing clones are a known gap in these copies; in checked studies unresolved V genes cover under half, and the rest lacks a known reason. D and trimming come from the DNA, and the V and J calls and clone size come from that table. This sample is represented by 150,000 or so clones; roughly 90% of them were singletons. Of the sample, 15% to 20% is held by the ten largest clones.

Points on this clone: This clone's antigen is unknown. It has no much larger one-base neighbor in the sample; base qualities were not kept.

Overall study results and their limits: Reportedly, almost half of the unique spike-specific TCRs recognized epitopes lying outside the regions that are mutated in the B.1.351 and B.1.1.7 variants. The whole spike protein was spanned by vaccine-associated CD4 TCRs, and dominant responses were seen in regions 160-218 and 743-854. Participants were mostly white British and included more females than males, and it was suggested by the authors that clonal diversity may have been underestimated. In the small 56-69-year group, the increase in depth fell short of significance, most likely because of low power. Spike-specific TCR breadth and depth rose significantly after two AZD1222 doses compared with day 0 and with MenACWY recipients. No day 14 peak-response samples were available, so repertoires were characterized only after the peak T cell response. Conclusions about previously exposed vaccinees are limited, since just five or six AZD1222 recipients were seropositive for SARS-CoV-2 at baseline.

This specimen consisted of peripheral blood, obtained on day 0 of AZD1222 vaccination. The receptor comes from an adult in good health. Recombination connected TRBV7-2 to TRBJ2-5; the D gene could be TRBD1 or TRBD2, each one agreeing over 5 bases. The CDR3 region reads CASSPRLGEGETQYF. The nucleotides read TGTGCCAGCAGCCCCCGCCTGGGGGAAGGAGAGACCCAGTACTTC.